The clone carrying this T cell receptor beta chain was counted ten times or more. TCR beta CDR3 regions were amplified from RNA transcripts. The first-round RT-PCR employed HTBI primers together with the Qiagen OneStep RT-PCR kit. A multiplex PCR was then performed as the second round. Using its own MiXCR run on the multiplex PCR reads, TCRdb lists one record per CDR3 protein. The sample holds 580,000 or so distinct CDR3 sequences, less than 40% seen once. This sample is part of a study of Graves' ophthalmopathy and Graves' hyperthyroidism. The sample taken for sequencing was peripheral blood or thyroid tissue (not recorded which). The sequence came from an adult man with Graves' hyperthyroidism.

CDR3 DNA sequence: TGCAGTGCTCCCCGACAGGGCCATAGGGACTATGGCTACACCTTC. Its protein product is CSAPRQGHRDYGYTF. The chain combines TRBV20-1 with TRBJ1-2; 7 bases line up with TRBD1. CDR3 size: 15 residues. Germline values: CDR1 DFQATT, CDR2 SNEGSKA (reference sequence). Unmatched junction bases numbered 12, after V lost 5 bases and J lost 3 bases.